This T cell receptor beta chain was profiled in a study of post-analysis software for immune sequencing data. The CDR3 runs to 14 residues. Between the trimmed V and J ends, which lost 5 bases and 3 bases, there was a span of 14 bases. Germline CDR1 is SEHNR and CDR2 is FQNEAQ (reference sequence). As to this clonotype: Its antigen is unidentified.

Findings and limits, study-wide: With TRBV5-6, TRBV5-1 and TRBV20-1 included, about five TRBV segments were more frequent in patients than in controls.

Prepared TCR beta cDNA libraries contained unique molecular identifiers. The authors obtained roughly 0.5 million cDNA molecules from roughly 1 to 10 million T cells. In TCRdb, the PCR reads were re-called with MiXCR into one record per CDR3 protein. The sample holds about 820,000 distinct CDR3 sequences; roughly 50% are singletons and the top ten take 4.6%. The V call is TRBV7-9, the J call TRBJ2-7, with D unclear. This TCR was sampled from a girl aged 10 to 17 with multiple sclerosis. Input material: blood. CDR3 amino acids: CASSLPGLGYEQYF. The DNA for the CDR3 is TGTGCCAGCAGCCTACCTGGGCTGGGCTACGAGCAGTACTTC.